The 10 T cell receptor beta chains in this list originate from one sample, sequenced in a study of blood T cell dynamics during melanoma immunotherapy (dated by TCRdb to the early 2020s). What the time point label conveys for this sample: week 3, after first cycle of checkpoint inhibitor. The library was obtained by the immunoSEQ multiplex PCR assay. This is the immuneACCESS table as TCRdb keeps it, with only in-frame sequences that have V and J called. A part of the clones is gone; compared with another copy, unresolved V genes explain less than half, and the rest is unexplained. The sample table lists around 10,000 clones, approximately 80% of them with a count of one. About 22% of the sample belongs to the ten largest clones. Source: blood, taken from a patient treated with checkpoint blockade. These receptors originate from a human donor with melanoma.

The V gene is TRBV5-5, the J gene TRBJ1-5; TRBD1 is a possible D gene (5 bases). The CDR3 covers 14 residues. Trimming left V 3 bases short and J 2 bases short, with 9 bases between. Germline V gives CDR1 SGHKS, CDR2 YYEKEE (reference sequence). The CDR3 sequence: CASSYQGGNQPQHF. The CDR3 coding sequence is TGTGCCAGCAGCTATCAGGGAGGCAATCAGCCCCAGCATTTT. Full variable domain (outside the CDR3, taken from reference TRBV5-5 and TRBJ1-5): DAGVTQSPTHLIKTRGQQVTLRCSPISGHKSVSWYQQVLGQGPQFIFQYYEKEERGRGNFPDRFSARQFPNYSSELNVNALLLGDSALYLCASSYQGGNQPQHFGDGTRLSIL.

The V and J genes are TRBV27 and TRBJ1-1; D is uncertain. V lost 4 bases and J lost 0, with 9 bases in between. CDR3 length equals 14 residues. Germline V gene data show CDR1 as MNHEY and CDR2 as SMNVEV (reference sequence). CDR3 amino acids: CASSSRTVNTEAFF. The CDR3 region has the DNA TGTGCCAGCAGTTCTCGAACAGTGAACACTGAAGCTTTCTTT.

The chain links TRBV28 to TRBJ2-3, with D tentatively TRBD1 (6 bases). CDR1 is MDHEN, CDR2 SYDVKM, per germline. This CDR3 comprises 17 residues. V gave up 5 bases and J gave up 4 bases, with 22 bases separating them. The CDR3 nucleotides are TGTGCCAGCAGTCTTCGATACAGGGCCCTAGGCGCAGATACGCAGTATTTT. Protein product: CASSLRYRALGADTQYF.

The chain is built from TRBV6-5 and TRBJ1-4; TRBD1 might be the D (5 bases). Germline V gene sequence: CDR1 MNHEY, CDR2 SVGAGI. This CDR3 contains 15 residues. Trimming cost V 6 bases and J 8 bases, with 19 bases left between them. The CDR3, as DNA: TGTGCCAGCAGCCGGGGGGTGGCGGATCTAGAAAAACTGTTTTTT. As protein: CASSRGVADLEKLFF.

V is TRBV7-3 and J is TRBJ2-3, with a weak D call TRBD2 (5 bases). CDR1 SGHTA and CDR2 FQGTGA come from the germline V gene. The CDR3 totals 16 residues. The germline V and J ends were trimmed by 5 bases and 1 base, with 16 bases remaining between them. The CDR3 region is CASSPGMRAGTDTQYF. Here the CDR3 DNA reads TGTGCCAGCAGCCCTGGGATGAGGGCCGGCACAGATACGCAGTATTTT. Supplemented by reference TRBV7-3 and TRBJ2-3, the full variable domain reads GAGVSQTPSNKVTEKGKYVELRCDPISGHTALYWYRQSLGQGPEFLIYFQGTGAADDSGLPNDRFFAVRPEGSVSTLKIQRTERGDSAVYLCASSPGMRAGTDTQYFGPGTRLTVL.

The chain is built from TRBV7-2 and TRBJ1-4; TRBD1 is a possible D gene (5 bases). CDR1 is SGHTA, CDR2 FQGNSA, per germline. Trimming removed 3 bases at V and 5 bases at J, with 13 bases between. The CDR3 is made up of 15 amino acids. The CDR3: CASSFTGTDNEKLFF. The CDR3 nucleotides read TGTGCCAGCAGCTTCACCGGGACGGACAATGAAAAACTGTTTTTT. Using reference TRBV7-2 and TRBJ1-4 for the parts outside the CDR3, the full variable domain is GAGVSQSPSNKVTEKGKDVELRCDPISGHTALYWYRQSLGQGLEFLIYFQGNSAPDKSGLPSDRFSAERTGGSVSTLTIQRTQQEDSAVYLCASSFTGTDNEKLFFGSGTQLSVL.

The rearrangement links TRBV4-1 to TRBJ1-5, with 11 bases matching TRBD1. The germline gives CDR1 MGHRA, CDR2 YSYEKL. The CDR3 consists of 17 residues. J gave up 0 bases and V 9 bases, and 10 bases lay outside the gene matches. Here the CDR3 reads CARSGTGGAHSNQPQHF. The CDR3 region has the DNA TGCGCCAGGTCCGGGACAGGGGGAGCCCATAGCAATCAGCCCCAGCATTTT.

The gene calls are TRBV4-2 and TRBJ2-7, with D perhaps TRBD2 (5 bases). CDR1 is LGHNA, CDR2 YNFKEQ, per germline. V was cut by 5 bases and J by 7 bases, with 15 bases left in between. This CDR3 is 13 amino acids long. This CDR3 reads CASSLGPKREQYF. The CDR3 region has the DNA TGTGCCAGCAGCTTAGGACCGAAGCGGGAGCAGTACTTC.

V usage is TRBV10-2 and J usage is TRBJ2-5; 8 bases match TRBD1. The CDR3 sequence is 15 residues long. Trimming cost V 5 bases and J 5 bases; bases outside gene matches: 10. Germline V gene data show CDR1 as WSHSY and CDR2 as SAAADI. CDR3 sequence: CASSPRTGLGETQYF. The CDR3 DNA sequence: TGCGCCAGCAGTCCGAGGACAGGGCTGGGGGAGACCCAGTACTTC.

The rearrangement uses TRBV30 and TRBJ1-5, with D possibly TRBD1 on 5 matching bases. The CDR3 runs to 16 residues. Trimming removed 2 bases at V and 1 base at J, with 15 bases between. From germline, CDR1 is GTSNPN and CDR2 SVGIG (reference sequence). The CDR3 DNA reads TGTGCCTGGAGTCTCGCAGGGTTCGGCAGCAATCAGCCCCAGCATTTT. This encodes CAWSLAGFGSNQPQHF.